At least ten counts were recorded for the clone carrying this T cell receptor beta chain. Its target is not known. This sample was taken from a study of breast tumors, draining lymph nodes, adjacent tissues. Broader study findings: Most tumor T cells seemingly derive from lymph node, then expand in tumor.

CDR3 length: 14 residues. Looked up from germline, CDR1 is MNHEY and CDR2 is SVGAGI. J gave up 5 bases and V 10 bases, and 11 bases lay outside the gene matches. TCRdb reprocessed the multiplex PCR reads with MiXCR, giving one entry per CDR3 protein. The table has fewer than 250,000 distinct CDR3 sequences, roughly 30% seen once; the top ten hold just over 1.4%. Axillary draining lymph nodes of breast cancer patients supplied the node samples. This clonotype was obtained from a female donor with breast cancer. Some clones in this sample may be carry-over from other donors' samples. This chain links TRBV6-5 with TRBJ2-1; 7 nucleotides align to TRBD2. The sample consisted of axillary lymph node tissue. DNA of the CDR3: TGTGCCACCGCTCACTTCGCGGGAGACAATGAGCAGTTCTTC. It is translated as CATAHFAGDNEQFF.